Following are 4 T cell receptor beta chains from one sample sequenced in a study of CXCR3-negative and CXCR3-positive naive CD8 T cells. Through 5' RACE with UMI labels, the TRB cDNA libraries were prepared. Reprocessing the 5' RACE reads, TCRdb reports a single entry for every CDR3 protein and omits DNA. Its table lists around 140,000 distinct CDR3 sequences. The sequencing input was naive CXCR3- CD8+ T cells from blood. The sample's subset: CD45RO-CCR7+CD27+CD95- naive CD8+ T cells lacking CXCR3 (TNR3-). These receptor sequences come from a human donor in good health. Some clones in this sample may be carry-over from other donors' samples.

This chain uses TRBV29-1 with TRBJ1-2. This CDR3 region has 11 residues. Per germline, CDR1 SQVTM and CDR2 ANQGSEA. CDR3 region: CSARENYGYTF.

Measured by frequency, this clonotype is medium-sized (0.01 to 0.1%). The CDR3 spells CASRDKTYNEQFF. The chain links TRBV28 to TRBJ2-1. The length of the CDR3 is 13 residues. From germline, CDR1 is MDHEN and CDR2 SYDVKM. Based on the CDR3 plus reference TRBV28 and TRBJ2-1, the full variable domain is DVKVTQSSRYLVKRTGEKVFLECVQDMDHENMFWYRQDPGLGLRLIYFSYDVKMKEKGDIPEGYSVSREKKERFSLILESASTNQTSMYLCASRDKTYNEQFFGPGTRLTVL.

The chain links TRBV19 to TRBJ2-7. The CDR3 sequence is 15 residues long. Germline CDR1 reads LNHDA; CDR2 reads SQIVND (reference sequence). The CDR3 sequence is CASSITTRVYYEQYF.

The CDR3 sequence is CSVVEGPVRYF. The V call is TRBV29-1, the J call TRBJ2-7; no DNA is available, so the TRBD1 call from TCRdb remains unchecked. CDR3 length: 11 residues. Germline-derived CDR1 and CDR2 are SQVTM and ANQGSEA.